A selection of T cell receptor beta chains follows, all from one sample in a study of shared clonotypes between healthy human individuals. Generated by immunoSEQ multiplex PCR, the TCRdb table keeps only in-frame clones and is missing some. This sample has about a million clones; approximately 77% occur once, and the top ten carry roughly 0.83%. The sample taken for sequencing was memory CD4+ T cells from PBMCs. The receptors originated from a man aged 18 to 30 in good health. Some clones in this sample may be carry-over from other donors' samples. Both conserved end residues are part of each CDR3. The D gene is left open where the match is weak. The size field is filled for only some rows; it gives once, few, many or a size class.

v_gene	abundance	j_gene	d_gene	CDR3nt	CDR3aa
TRBV6-1	NA	TRBJ1-5	TRBD1	TGTGCCAGCAGTGGCTATTCCGGGACAGCCAGCAATCAGCCCCAGCATTTT	CASSGYSGTASNQPQHF
TRBV28	NA	TRBJ1-5	TRBD1	TGTGCCAGCAGTGGGACAGGGAAGGTGCAGCCCCAGCATTTT	CASSGTGKVQPQHF
TRBV19	NA	TRBJ1-1	NA	TGTGCCAGTAGTATAGTTCGGCCAAACACTGAAGCTTTCTTT	CASSIVRPNTEAFF
TRBV29-1	once	TRBJ1-2	NA	TGCAGCGTTGAAGTGTCGGGGAAGGGCCACACCTTC	CSVEVSGKGHTF
TRBV5-6	NA	TRBJ1-1	NA	TGTGCCAGCAGCCTGGACGGACAGAACACTGAAGCTTTCTTT	CASSLDGQNTEAFF
TRBV28	NA	TRBJ2-4	NA	TGTGCCACTTCCCGCTTGTGGGACAAAAACATTCAGTACTTC	CATSRLWDKNIQYF
TRBV9	NA	TRBJ2-5	NA	TGTGCCAGCAGCGGAGGGAGAGGGGAAGAGACCCAGTACTTC	CASSGGRGEETQYF
TRBV7-9	NA	TRBJ2-2	TRBD1	TGTGCCAGCAGCCGGACAGGGCGTACCGGGGAGCTGTTTTTT	CASSRTGRTGELFF
TRBV4-3	NA	TRBJ2-3	NA	TGCGCCAGCAGCCAAGCAGGAGCGGCTAGCACAGATACGCAGTATTTT	CASSQAGAASTDTQYF
TRBV6-6	NA	TRBJ2-7	NA	TGTGCCACCCGGGGAAGGTTAAGCTCCTACGAGCAGTACTTC	CATRGRLSSYEQYF
TRBV6-1	few	TRBJ1-1	NA	TGTGCCAGCAGTGTATCCCAAACAAACACTGAAGCTTTCTTT	CASSVSQTNTEAFF
TRBV9	few	TRBJ2-1	NA	TGTGCCAGCAGCGCTGGGACTGACAATGAGCAGTTCTTC	CASSAGTDNEQFF
TRBV12-5	NA	TRBJ2-2	NA	TGTGCTAGTGGACGGGACACCGGGGAGCTGTTTTTT	CASGRDTGELFF
TRBV6-6	NA	TRBJ2-7	NA	TGTGCCAGCAGTTTCGACTCGGTCCACGAGCAGTACTTC	CASSFDSVHEQYF
TRBV28	few	TRBJ2-7	TRBD2	TGTGCCAGCAGATCCCGACTAGCGAGGGCCTACGAGCAGTACTTC	CASRSRLARAYEQYF
TRBV7-9	NA	TRBJ2-7	NA	TGTGCCAGCAGCTTCGGGACGGGAACTTACTACGAGCAGTACTTC	CASSFGTGTYYEQYF
TRBV29-1	NA	TRBJ2-1	NA	TGCAGCGCTCAAATCAATGAGCAGTTCTTC	CSAQINEQFF
TRBV27	few	TRBJ2-2	NA	TGTGCCAGCAGTTTCTGGGATAACACCGGGGAGCTGTTTTTT	CASSFWDNTGELFF
TRBV6-5	NA	TRBJ2-3	NA	TGTGCCAGCAGTTACCTGAGGAGCGGGCAAACAGATACGCAGTATTTT	CASSYLRSGQTDTQYF
TRBV4-2	NA	TRBJ1-1	NA	TGTGCCAGCAGCCAACTAAACTCGGGGTCTGAAGCTTTCTTT	CASSQLNSGSEAFF
TRBV4-3	NA	TRBJ2-3	TRBD2	TGCGCCAGCAGCCAAGATATCACTAGCGGGACGAGCACAGATACGCAGTATTTT	CASSQDITSGTSTDTQYF
TRBV5-1	NA	TRBJ1-2	TRBD1	TGCGCCAGCAGACCCGGGACAGGGGGCGATGGCTACACCTTC	CASRPGTGGDGYTF
TRBV18	NA	TRBJ2-7	TRBD2	TGTGCCAGCTCGGGGACTAGCGGGAGGGCCTTCTCCTACGAGCAGTACTTC	CASSGTSGRAFSYEQYF
TRBV5-1	NA	TRBJ2-3	TRBD2	TGCGCCAGCAGCTTGGCCGGGACTAGCGGGAGAACCAGCACAGATACGCAGTATTTT	CASSLAGTSGRTSTDTQYF